This TCR beta chain was obtained from a study of T cells in localized non-small cell lung cancer. General study findings and limits: A median of 57 of the top 100 tumor clones appeared in adjacent lung, which was paired and uninvolved. The study linked higher blood T cell density to longer overall survival. Peak T cell clonality was found in uninvolved adjacent lung, exceeding tumor.

Method: immunoSEQ multiplex PCR; TCRdb's copy keeps in-frame clones and lacks some. The sample holds 40,000 to 65,000 clones; 75% to 90% are singletons and the top ten take roughly 17%. From germline, CDR1 is SGHAT and CDR2 FQNNGV. Trimming took off 1 base at V and 0 bases at J, with 10 bases between the two ends. This CDR3 is built from 16 residues. Of note for this clone: What it binds is not known.

The rearrangement links TRBV11-2 to TRBJ1-3; a weak D match, TRBD1 (5 bases). This specimen consisted of peripheral blood mononuclear cells, obtained before any cancer treatment. This TCR came from a man aged 35 to 69 with stage III lung adenocarcinoma. The CDR3 DNA reads TGTGCCAGCAGCTTAGCCGCGGGGGTCTCTGGAAACACCATATATTTT. Its protein product is CASSLAAGVSGNTIYF. Combining the CDR3 with reference TRBV11-2 and TRBJ1-3 gives the whole variable domain EAGVAQSPRYKIIEKRQSVAFWCNPISGHATLYWYQQILGQGPKLLIQFQNNGVVDDSQLPKDRFSAERLKGVDSTLKIQPAKLEDSAVYLCASSLAAGVSGNTIYFGEGSWLTVV.